Sequencing of this T cell receptor (beta chain) was carried out in a study of T cell changes during pregnancy in multiple sclerosis. The CDR3 runs 15 residues. Trimming left V 6 bases short and J 1 base short, with 16 bases between. The germline gives CDR1 SEHNR, CDR2 FQNEAQ (reference sequence). The repertoire was sequenced with immunoSEQ multiplex PCR; TCRdb's copy has only in-frame clones and lacks some. The table includes roughly 35,000 clones, about 91% detected once. The clonotype was recovered from a female donor with multiple sclerosis, enrolled in a pregnancy study. The J gene is TRBJ2-7, the V gene TRBV7-9; TRBD2 might be the D (7 bases). The input for sequencing was CD4+ T cells from peripheral blood mononuclear cells, taken after pregnancy. This CDR3 reads CASSFARGASYEQYF. CDR3 sequence (DNA): TGTGCCAGCAGTTTTGCTCGGGGGGCATCCTACGAGCAGTACTTC.